This T cell receptor (beta chain) emerged from a study of T cells in Graves' hyperthyroidism and ophthalmopathy (dated by TCRdb to between 2017 and 2020). For context, the study as a whole: Peripheral blood was sampled at the time of initial diagnosis, prior to any treatment. After blood sampling, hyperthyroidism patients were treated with methimazole at a starting dose of 30 mg daily, and ophthalmopathy patients were treated with high-dose intravenous methylprednisolone. The paper reports TCR Vbeta CDR3 sequencing of approximately 130 peripheral blood samples: approximately 43 ophthalmopathy, some 80 hyperthyroidism and around 17 progressor patients. The 95 to 100 discovery patients were divided at random into training and test sets in a 7:3 ratio. An independent validation cohort of about 20 hyperthyroidism patients and 17 patients who later progressed to ophthalmopathy tested prospective prediction of ophthalmopathy. To identify TCR V-J signatures that set the groups apart, the researchers used a discovery cohort of 100 patients, made up of 40 to 45 with Graves' ophthalmopathy and about 60 with stable Graves' hyperthyroidism. Thyroid tissue and blood T-cell repertoires from several Graves' hyperthyroidism patients were also compared in the study. General conclusions and limits of the study: A model built on a 13 V-J signature distinguished ophthalmopathy from stable hyperthyroidism, reaching 85% to 90% sensitivity and 81% to 83% specificity in cross-validation and 80%/75% in testing. No statistical method was used to set the sample size in advance, and investigators knew the group allocation. In validation, the model predicted progression to ophthalmopathy with around 71% sensitivity and about 72% specificity, a median of about six months before onset. Most expanded thyroid clonotypes (frequency above 0.001) were also detected in blood, suggesting blood repertoires may reflect thyroid immune responses.

V was cut back by 1 base and J by 4 bases, leaving a gap of 10 bases between them. The CDR3 spans 14 residues, from the cysteine through the phenylalanine. The kept DNA is CDR3 alone, 42 bases in frame from the first base. Reading the germline V gene gives CDR1 SGHAT and CDR2 FQNNGV. The TCR beta CDR3 regions were amplified from RNA transcripts. A first-round RT-PCR of the TCR CDR3 used the HTBI primer set with the Qiagen OneStep RT-PCR kit. Libraries were constructed in a second round of multiplex PCR, after which size selection and purification were carried out. The libraries were sequenced on an Illumina HiSeq2000 using paired-end 100 bp reads. Per the source publication's procedure: Raw data were processed with SOAPnuke, discarding reads with adapters, uncalled bases, mean Phred below 15, or no exact constant-primer or identifier match. COPE v1.2.5 was used to merge high-quality paired reads, and clonotypes were defined as unique nucleotide sequences. MiTCR v1.1 was used to align clonotypes to the IMGT TRBV, TRBD and TRBJ reference segments. The analysis included only V-J combinations with a frequency above 0.0001, which together covered around 99% of the repertoires. A TCS score was defined as the ratio of F50 (clonal expansion) to E x V (chaos), with BLOSUM62-based TCRdist applied between CDR3 peptides within each V-J. Welch's t-statistics and random forest reduced some 510 V-J features to some 14, which were used in a naive Bayes classifier (R e1071). The raw public data were reprocessed by TCRdb itself: fastp quality trimming at Q25, MiXCR clonotype calling, in-frame beta chains only. Every distinct CDR3 protein forms one entry, paired with its most common genes and DNA. It is TCRdb's table, rather than the study itself, that gives the V and J calls and clone size. The sample records some 530,000 distinct CDR3 sequences, approximately 22% of which are singletons. The top ten clonotypes cover under 55% of the sample.

In the ophthalmopathy patients, disease was moderately to severely active, with a Clinical Activity Score of 3 or more, a NOSPECS grade of 4 or more, and a duration of less than 3 months. Any patient with an uncontrolled infection, another autoimmune disease, pregnancy or lactation was excluded. Clinical symptoms, serum thyroxine and TRAb, thyroid ultrasound, and orbital computed tomography formed the basis for the diagnoses. PBMCs were isolated from more than 9 ml of fresh peripheral blood by Ficoll-Paque density gradient centrifugation. Total RNA was extracted using Trizol reagent, and RNA quality was assessed on an Agilent 2100 Bioanalyzer. This clonotype was counted at least ten times. The antigen it recognizes is unknown. Within one base of it there is no much larger clone, and no base qualities were kept.

The V and J genes are TRBV11-2 and TRBJ1-1; the best D guess is TRBD1, with 5 bases matching. Material: blood. This TCR was recovered from a woman between 70 and 85 years old with Graves' ophthalmopathy. The nucleotides are TGTGCCAGCAGCTTAGCCTCAGGGAGCACTGAAGCTTTCTTT. It specifies CASSLASGSTEAFF.